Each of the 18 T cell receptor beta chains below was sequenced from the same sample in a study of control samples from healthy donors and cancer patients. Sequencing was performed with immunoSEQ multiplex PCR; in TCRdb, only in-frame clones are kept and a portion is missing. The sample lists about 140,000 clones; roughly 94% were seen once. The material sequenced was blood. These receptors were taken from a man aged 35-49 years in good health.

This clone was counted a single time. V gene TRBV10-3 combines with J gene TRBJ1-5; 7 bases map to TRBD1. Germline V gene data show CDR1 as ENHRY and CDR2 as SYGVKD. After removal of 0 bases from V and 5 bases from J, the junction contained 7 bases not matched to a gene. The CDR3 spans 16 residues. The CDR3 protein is CAISESIRGTDQPQHF. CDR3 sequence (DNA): TGTGCCATCAGTGAGTCGATCAGGGGGACGGATCAGCCCCAGCATTTT.

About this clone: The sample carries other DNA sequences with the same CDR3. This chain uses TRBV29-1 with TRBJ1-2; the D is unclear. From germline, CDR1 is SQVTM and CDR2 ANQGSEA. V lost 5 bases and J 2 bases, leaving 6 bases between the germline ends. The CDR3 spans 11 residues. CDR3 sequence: CSVSENYGYTF. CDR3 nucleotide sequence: TGCAGCGTTTCAGAAAACTATGGCTACACCTTC.

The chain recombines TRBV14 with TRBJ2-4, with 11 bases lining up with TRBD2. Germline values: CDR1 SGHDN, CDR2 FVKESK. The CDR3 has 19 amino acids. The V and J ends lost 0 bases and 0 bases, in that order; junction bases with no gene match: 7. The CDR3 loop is CASSQDLGGTSGAKNIQYF. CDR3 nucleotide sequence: TGTGCCAGCAGCCAAGATCTTGGTGGGACTAGCGGAGCCAAAAACATTCAGTACTTC. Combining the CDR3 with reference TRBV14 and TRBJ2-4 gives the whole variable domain EAGVTQFPSHSVIEKGQTVTLRCDPISGHDNLYWYRRVMGKEIKFLLHFVKESKQDESGMPNNRFLAERTGGTYSTLKVQPAELEDSGVYFCASSQDLGGTSGAKNIQYFGAGTRLSVL.

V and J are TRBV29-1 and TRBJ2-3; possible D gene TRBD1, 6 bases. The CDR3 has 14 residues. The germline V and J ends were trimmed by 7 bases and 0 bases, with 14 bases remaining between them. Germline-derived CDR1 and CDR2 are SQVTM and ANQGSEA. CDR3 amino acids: CSAAGGPSTDTQYF. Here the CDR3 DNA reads TGCAGCGCCGCTGGGGGCCCTAGCACAGATACGCAGTATTTT.

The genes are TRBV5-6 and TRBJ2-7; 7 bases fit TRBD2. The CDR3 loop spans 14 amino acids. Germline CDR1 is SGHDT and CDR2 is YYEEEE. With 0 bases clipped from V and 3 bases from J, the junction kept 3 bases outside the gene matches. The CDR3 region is CASSLGTSRYEQYF. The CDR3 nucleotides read TGTGCCAGCAGCTTGGGGACTAGTCGCTACGAGCAGTACTTC.

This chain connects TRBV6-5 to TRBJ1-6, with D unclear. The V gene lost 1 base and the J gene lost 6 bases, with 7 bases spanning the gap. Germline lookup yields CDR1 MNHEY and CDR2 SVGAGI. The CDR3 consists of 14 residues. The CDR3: CASSYYGGNSPLHF. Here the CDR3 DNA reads TGTGCCAGCAGTTACTATGGCGGTAATTCACCCCTCCACTTT.

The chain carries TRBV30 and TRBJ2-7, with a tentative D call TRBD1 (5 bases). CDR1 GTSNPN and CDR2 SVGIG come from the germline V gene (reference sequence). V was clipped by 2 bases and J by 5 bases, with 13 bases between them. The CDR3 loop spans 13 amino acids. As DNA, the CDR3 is TGTGCCTGGAGTCAGGGCAATTTCCACGAGCAGTACTTC. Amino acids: CAWSQGNFHEQYF. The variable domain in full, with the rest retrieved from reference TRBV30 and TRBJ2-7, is SQTIHQWPATLVQPVGSPLSLECTVEGTSNPNLYWYRQAAGRGLQLLFYSVGIGQISSEVPQNLSASRPQDRQFILSSKKLLLSDSGFYLCAWSQGNFHEQYFGPGTRLTVT.

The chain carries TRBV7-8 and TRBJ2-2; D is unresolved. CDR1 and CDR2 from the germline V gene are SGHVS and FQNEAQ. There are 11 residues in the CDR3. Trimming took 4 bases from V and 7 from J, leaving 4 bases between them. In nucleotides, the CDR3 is TGTGCCAGCAGCTATATCGGGGAGCTGTTTTTT. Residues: CASSYIGELFF.

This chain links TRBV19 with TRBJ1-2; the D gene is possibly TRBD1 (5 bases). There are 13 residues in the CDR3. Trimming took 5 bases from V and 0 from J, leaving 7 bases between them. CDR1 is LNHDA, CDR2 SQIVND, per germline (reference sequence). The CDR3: CASSGTANYGYTF. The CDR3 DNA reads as TGTGCCAGTAGTGGGACGGCTAACTATGGCTACACCTTC.

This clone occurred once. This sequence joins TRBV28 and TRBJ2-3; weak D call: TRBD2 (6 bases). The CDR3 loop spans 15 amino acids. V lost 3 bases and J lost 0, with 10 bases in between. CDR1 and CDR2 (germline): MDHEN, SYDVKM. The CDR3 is CASSFGTVSTDTQYF. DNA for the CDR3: TGTGCCAGCAGTTTCGGGACTGTTAGCACAGATACGCAGTATTTT.

The DNA of the CDR3 is TGCGCCAGCAGCTTGACCGGGACAGTGAACACCGGGGAGCTGTTTTTT. Its protein product is CASSLTGTVNTGELFF. This rearrangement joins TRBV5-1 to TRBJ2-2; 7 bases fit TRBD1. The CDR3 consists of 16 residues. Germline V CDR1 and CDR2: SGHRS, YFSETQ. With 1 base clipped from V and 1 base from J, the junction kept 4 bases outside the gene matches.

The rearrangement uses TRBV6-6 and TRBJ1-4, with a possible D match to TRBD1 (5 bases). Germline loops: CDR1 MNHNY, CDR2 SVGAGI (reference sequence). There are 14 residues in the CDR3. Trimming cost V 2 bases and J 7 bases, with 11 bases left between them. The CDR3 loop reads CASSYRGRLEKLFF. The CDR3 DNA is TGTGCCAGCAGTTACAGGGGTCGGCTTGAAAAACTGTTTTTT.

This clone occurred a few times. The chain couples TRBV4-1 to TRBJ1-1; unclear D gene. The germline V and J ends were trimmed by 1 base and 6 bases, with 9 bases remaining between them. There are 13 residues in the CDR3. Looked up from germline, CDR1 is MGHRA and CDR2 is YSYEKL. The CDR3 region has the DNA TGCGCCAGCAGCCAAGGGGGTGGCGCTGAAGCTTTCTTT. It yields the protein CASSQGGGAEAFF.

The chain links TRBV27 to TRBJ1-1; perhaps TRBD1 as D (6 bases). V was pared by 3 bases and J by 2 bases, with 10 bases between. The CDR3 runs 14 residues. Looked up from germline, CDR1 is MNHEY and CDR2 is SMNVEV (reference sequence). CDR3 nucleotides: TGTGCCAGCAGTTTGGGGGGGGCAAACACTGAAGCTTTCTTT. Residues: CASSLGGANTEAFF.

CDR3 nucleotides: TGTGCCATCGATAAAGACAGGGAGAATGAGCAGTTCTTC. It yields the protein CAIDKDRENEQFF. The V and J genes are TRBV6-1 and TRBJ2-1; 7 bases line up with TRBD1. The CDR3 is 13 residues long. The V gene end was trimmed by 10 bases and the J gene end by 7 bases; junction bases not matched to a gene: 10. The germline CDR1 and CDR2 sequences are MNHNS and SASEGT.

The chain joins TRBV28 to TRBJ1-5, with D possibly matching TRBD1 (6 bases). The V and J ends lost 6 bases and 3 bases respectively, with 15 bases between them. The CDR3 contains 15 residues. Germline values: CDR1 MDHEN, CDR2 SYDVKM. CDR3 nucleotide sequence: TGTGCCAGCAGCCCGGACACAGGGATCAATCAGCCCCAGCATTTT. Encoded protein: CASSPDTGINQPQHF.

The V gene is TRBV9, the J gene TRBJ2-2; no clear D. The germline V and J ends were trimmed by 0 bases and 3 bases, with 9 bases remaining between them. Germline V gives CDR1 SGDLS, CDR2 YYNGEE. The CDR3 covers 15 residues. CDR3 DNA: TGTGCCAGCAGCGTAGGTCAGTGGGACACCGGGGAGCTGTTTTTT. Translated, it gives CASSVGQWDTGELFF.

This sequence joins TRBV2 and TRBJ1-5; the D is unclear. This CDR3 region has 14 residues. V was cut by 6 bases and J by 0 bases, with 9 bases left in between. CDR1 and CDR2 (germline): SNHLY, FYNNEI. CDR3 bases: TGTGCCAGCAGGGCGCTCTATAGCAATCAGCCCCAGCATTTT. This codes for CASRALYSNQPQHF.